Below are 28 T cell receptor beta chains sequenced from a single sample in a study of blood T cell repertoires in COVID-19. The table came from immunoSEQ multiplex PCR; TCRdb's copy has only in-frame clones and leaves some out. The sample includes roughly 240,000 clones, approximately 85% of them seen just once. The sample was PBMCs or T cells enriched from blood (not recorded which). The receptors shown here come from a woman aged 45-65 years who had recovered from COVID-19.

This rearrangement joins TRBV6-1 to TRBJ1-5; no clear D gene. Germline V gives CDR1 MNHNS, CDR2 SASEGT. The CDR3 is 13 amino acids. V dropped 4 bases and J dropped 0 bases, with 4 bases sitting between them. The CDR3 nucleotides are TGTGCCAGCAGTGTTTATAGCAATCAGCCCCAGCATTTT. This codes for CASSVYSNQPQHF.

CDR3 in DNA: TGTGCCAGCAGCTTACGTCGGGACAGATCCTACGAGCAGTACTTC. Encoded protein: CASSLRRDRSYEQYF. The chain has TRBV7-2 and TRBJ2-7; 7 nucleotides agree with TRBD1. V trimming: 2 bases; J trimming: 1 base; junction bases outside the gene matches: 5. Looked up from germline, CDR1 is SGHTA and CDR2 is FQGNSA. CDR3 size: 15 residues.

This clone was seen only a few times. The gene calls are TRBV28 and TRBJ1-6; D is uncertain. Deletions cut 2 bases from V and 2 bases from J, with 7 bases between. This CDR3 is 15 amino acids long. CDR1 and CDR2 (germline): MDHEN, SYDVKM. CDR3: CASSLTVAYNSPLHF. Here the CDR3 DNA reads TGTGCCAGCAGTTTAACGGTGGCCTATAATTCACCCCTCCACTTT. The entire variable domain, with the rest obtained from reference TRBV28 and TRBJ1-6, is as follows: DVKVTQSSRYLVKRTGEKVFLECVQDMDHENMFWYRQDPGLGLRLIYFSYDVKMKEKGDIPEGYSVSREKKERFSLILESASTNQTSMYLCASSLTVAYNSPLHFGNGTRLTVT.

The chain links TRBV4-3 to TRBJ2-7, with TRBD1 identical over 10 bases. The CDR3 totals 14 residues. Germline loops: CDR1 LGHNA, CDR2 YSLEER. Unmatched junction bases numbered 3, after V lost 4 bases and J lost 3 bases. CDR3: CASSPDRGLYEQYF. In DNA, the CDR3 is TGCGCCAGCAGCCCCGACAGGGGGCTCTACGAGCAGTACTTC.

The chain has TRBV21-1 and TRBJ1-3; the table's D call, TRBD1, was not checked against the DNA. TRBV21-1 is given as a pseudogene. CDR3 size: 17 residues. This CDR3 reads CASSTRTKGTGGNTIYF. CDR3 nucleotides: TGTGCCAGCAGCACCCGGACGAAAGGGACAGGGGGAAACACCATATATTTT.

V and J are TRBV29-1 and TRBJ1-5; 9 bases are a match to TRBD1. After removal of 6 bases from V and 4 bases from J, the junction contained 4 bases not matched to a gene. CDR3 length: 13 residues. Germline V gene sequence: CDR1 SQVTM, CDR2 ANQGSEA. DNA of the CDR3: TGCAGCGTCCGTGGACAGGGGAATCAGCCCCAGCATTTT. Residues: CSVRGQGNQPQHF. The full variable domain, with the rest looked up from reference TRBV29-1 and TRBJ1-5, is SAVISQKPSRDICQRGTSLTIQCQVDSQVTMMFWYRQQPGQSLTLIATANQGSEATYESGFVIDKFPISRPNLTFSTLTVSNMSPEDSSIYLCSVRGQGNQPQHFGDGTRLSIL.

V gene TRBV6-1 combines with J gene TRBJ2-2; no clear D gene. Germline-derived CDR1 and CDR2 are MNHNS and SASEGT. This CDR3 spans 17 amino acids. Deletions cut 2 bases from V and 0 bases from J, with 13 bases between. The DNA for the CDR3 is TGTGCCAGCAGTGAAAATCGGCAGGCCTCGAACACCGGGGAGCTGTTTTTT. This codes for CASSENRQASNTGELFF.

The chain carries TRBV7-2 and TRBJ2-2, with 12 bases lining up with TRBD2. Unmatched junction bases numbered 11, after V lost 2 bases and J lost 10 bases. The CDR3 is 17 residues long. Germline CDR1 SGHTA, CDR2 FQGNSA. The CDR3, as DNA: TGTGCCAGCAGCTTACCGACTAGCGGGAGCCACTCGGAGGAGCTGTTTTTT. Protein: CASSLPTSGSHSEELFF.

The chain joins TRBV12-3 or TRBV12-4 to TRBJ1-4; D is uncertain. The CDR3 runs to 13 residues. The V end lost 3 bases, the J end lost 6 bases, and 8 bases lay between the germline ends. CDR3 bases: TGTGCCAGCAGTTTGGGGAGGGATGAAAAACTGTTTTTT. Its protein is CASSLGRDEKLFF.

This clone appeared once. V is TRBV24-1 and J is TRBJ1-5, with D hard to call. The CDR3 runs 14 residues. Germline V gene lookup returns CDR1 KGHDR and CDR2 SFDVKD. Trimming stripped 1 base from V and 9 bases from J, with 12 bases between. The CDR3 DNA is TGTGCCACCAGTGATTTAGGCCGCCCGGGGCCCCAGCATTTT. Protein product: CATSDLGRPGPQHF.

The gene calls are TRBV7-2 and TRBJ2-1, with 8 bases aligning to TRBD1. Germline V gene sequence: CDR1 SGHTA, CDR2 FQGNSA. The J segment lost 6 bases and the V segment lost 5 bases, leaving 21 bases of the junction unmatched. There are 19 residues in the CDR3. Here the CDR3 reads CASSHAGGSASTGRNEQFF. Written as DNA, the CDR3 is TGTGCCAGCAGCCACGCAGGGGGCTCGGCCTCAACCGGCCGCAATGAGCAGTTCTTC.

This clone was seen only a few times. The chain links TRBV28 to TRBJ2-1; TRBD2 is a possible D gene (6 bases). The CDR3 contains 14 residues. Trimming stripped 2 bases from V and 7 bases from J, with 12 bases between. CDR1 and CDR2 (germline): MDHEN, SYDVKM. CDR3 loop: CASSLGGGLNEQFF. DNA of the CDR3: TGTGCCAGCAGTTTAGGGGGAGGCTTGAATGAGCAGTTCTTC.

The chain recombines TRBV27 with TRBJ1-5, with 7 bases lining up with TRBD1. This CDR3 has 15 amino acids. Germline V lookup: CDR1 MNHEY, CDR2 SMNVEV (reference sequence). V shed 4 bases and J 1 base; nucleotides not matched to a gene: 4. The CDR3: CASSSRQGSNQPQHF. CDR3 DNA sequence: TGTGCCAGCAGTTCCCGACAGGGAAGCAATCAGCCCCAGCATTTT.

The chain is built from TRBV11-2 and TRBJ2-2, with TRBD2 as a possible D gene (6 bases). Per the germline V gene, CDR1 is SGHAT and CDR2 is FQNNGV. The CDR3 contains 16 residues. With 5 bases removed from V and 5 bases from J, the gap between germline ends came to 18 bases. The CDR3 region has the DNA TGTGCCAGCAGCCCCCGCCCCTTGGCGGGGACCGGGGAGCTGTTTTTT. Translating it yields CASSPRPLAGTGELFF.

The V and J genes are TRBV12-3 or TRBV12-4 and TRBJ1-5; no clear D gene. V was clipped by 7 bases and J by 9 bases, with 13 bases between them. The CDR3 loop spans 12 amino acids. CDR3 sequence: CASTSSSGPQHF. The CDR3 coding sequence is TGTGCCAGCACCTCGTCGAGTGGGCCCCAGCATTTT.

Written as DNA, the CDR3 is TGTGCCAGCAGCTTAGTAGGGATTGCCAGGGGTCCCTACGAGCAGTACTTC. Protein sequence: CASSLVGIARGPYEQYF. V gene TRBV11-2 combines with J gene TRBJ2-7; maybe TRBD1 (6 bases). The CDR3 is 17 amino acids. Between the trimmed V and J ends, which lost 1 base and 2 bases, there was a span of 18 bases. Germline V gene data show CDR1 as SGHAT and CDR2 as FQNNGV.

CDR3 in DNA: TGTGCCAGCAGCTCCCGACAGGGGGATAGAGAAAAACTGTTTTTT. Protein product: CASSSRQGDREKLFF. J is TRBJ1-4 and V is TRBV11-3; TRBD1 aligns across 9 bases. Germline lookup yields CDR1 SGHNT and CDR2 YENEEA. The CDR3 is 15 residues long. V was pared by 4 bases and J by 8 bases, with 8 bases of the junction left unmatched.

V usage is TRBV14 and J usage is TRBJ2-2; D ambiguous. Looked up from germline, CDR1 is SGHDN and CDR2 is FVKESK. The ends were cut back, 4 bases at V and 6 bases at J, with 12 bases in the middle. This CDR3 contains 14 residues. As DNA, the CDR3 is TGTGCCAGCAGCCCTACCTTTTCGGCCGGGGAGCTGTTTTTT. It yields the protein CASSPTFSAGELFF.

The chain employs TRBV30 and TRBJ1-6; tentatively, D is TRBD1 (5 bases). This CDR3 spans 15 amino acids. Germline-derived CDR1 and CDR2 are GTSNPN and SVGIG (reference sequence). Trimming removed 2 bases at V and 3 bases at J, with 11 bases between. The CDR3 DNA sequence: TGTGCCTGGAGTCTGGGGGGTATCTATAATTCACCCCTCCACTTT. Protein: CAWSLGGIYNSPLHF.

This clone was counted a single time. The J gene is TRBJ1-6, the V gene TRBV5-6; D gene unclear. V was trimmed by 1 base and J by 7 bases, leaving 15 bases between them. The CDR3 is 16 residues long. The germline CDR1 and CDR2 sequences are SGHDT and YYEEEE. The DNA of the CDR3 is TGTGCCAGCAGCTTGAGGCCGGGGATGGTAAATTCACCCCTCCACTTT. Translation: CASSLRPGMVNSPLHF. Complete variable domain (other parts from reference TRBV5-6 and TRBJ1-6): DAGVTQSPTHLIKTRGQQVTLRCSPKSGHDTVSWYQQALGQGPQFIFQYYEEEERQRGNFPDRFSGHQFPNYSSELNVNALLLGDSALYLCASSLRPGMVNSPLHFGNGTRLTVT.

V gene TRBV29-1 combines with J gene TRBJ2-1, with D perhaps TRBD2 (5 bases). Germline values: CDR1 SQVTM, CDR2 ANQGSEA. The V gene lost 6 bases and the J gene lost 4 bases, with 19 bases spanning the gap. CDR3 length: 15 amino acids. The CDR3 bases are TGCAGCGTCCCGAGGGCACGGTGGGAGTACAATGAGCAGTTCTTC. Translated, it gives CSVPRARWEYNEQFF.

The CDR3: CASIYTSGTYGYTF. The CDR3 DNA reads TGTGCCAGCATCTACACCTCAGGTACCTATGGCTACACCTTC. The chain joins TRBV6-5 to TRBJ1-2; D gene unclear. With 7 bases removed from V and 4 bases from J, the gap between germline ends came to 16 bases. The CDR3 has 14 amino acids. Germline CDR1 is MNHEY and CDR2 is SVGAGI.

V gene TRBV28 combines with J gene TRBJ2-6; 8 positions agree with TRBD2. CDR1 is MDHEN and CDR2 is SYDVKM in the germline V gene. CDR3 length: 21 residues. With 5 bases clipped from V and 1 base from J, the junction kept 19 bases outside the gene matches. This chain's CDR3 is CASSRTPGGRFDRSGANVLTF. The CDR3 region has the DNA TGTGCCAGCAGTCGTACCCCCGGCGGGAGGTTTGATAGGTCTGGGGCCAACGTCCTGACTTTC.

The chain recombines TRBV4-1 with TRBJ1-3; D not certain. Germline V gene data show CDR1 as MGHRA and CDR2 as YSYEKL. CDR3 length: 13 amino acids. V lost 5 bases and J 6 bases, leaving 11 bases between the germline ends. CDR3 amino acids: CASSVLGINTIYF. DNA of the CDR3: TGCGCCAGCAGCGTATTGGGCATAAACACCATATATTTT.

CDR3 nucleotide sequence: TGTGCCAGCAGCTTTGAGGAGATTAACTATGGCTACACCTTC. Amino acids: CASSFEEINYGYTF. The chain links TRBV7-2 to TRBJ1-2; D unresolved. The V gene's germline CDR1 is SGHTA and CDR2 FQGNSA. Trimming removed 3 bases at V and 1 base at J, with 9 bases between. The CDR3 is 14 residues long.

The chain links TRBV5-4 to TRBJ2-5; 8 bases fit TRBD2. V was clipped by 2 bases and J by 4 bases; unmatched bases: 1. Germline loops: CDR1 SGHNT, CDR2 YYREEE (reference sequence). The CDR3 runs to 13 residues. The CDR3 nucleotides are TGTGCCAGCAGCTTTAGCGGGGTAGAGACCCAGTACTTC. Its protein product is CASSFSGVETQYF.

The gene calls are TRBV9 and TRBJ1-6, with D perhaps TRBD1 (6 bases). The length of the CDR3 is 15 residues. Germline CDR1 is SGDLS and CDR2 is YYNGEE. The V and J ends lost 0 bases and 11 bases respectively, with 15 bases between them. The CDR3 loop reads CASSVGIGGEAPLHF. CDR3 sequence (DNA): TGTGCCAGCAGCGTAGGTATTGGGGGCGAAGCACCCCTCCACTTT.

This chain links TRBV18 with TRBJ1-5; D uncertain. V was cut by 2 bases and J by 4 bases, with 9 bases left in between. The germline V gene encodes CDR1 KGHSH and CDR2 LQKENI. The CDR3 covers 14 residues. CDR3 coding DNA: TGTGCCAGCTCACCAGGGAGCCGAAATCAGCCCCAGCATTTT. Its protein product is CASSPGSRNQPQHF.